These T cell receptor beta chains were read from a single sample in a study of CD4 T cells in relation to SARS-CoV-2 and coronaviruses. Clones were read by immunoSEQ multiplex PCR, and TCRdb kept only the in-frame ones, dropping some. Of roughly 20,000 clones detected, approximately 68% appear once; the ten largest clones hold 9.5% to 12%. What these receptors recognize is not known. Sequenced sample: CD4+ T cells from PBMCs, cultured in vitro. These receptors originate from a human donor in good health. CDR3s include the opening cysteine and the closing phenylalanine or tryptophan. The D gene is left open where the match is weak. A clone size is listed for some rows: how often the clone was seen (once, few, many), or a class if it is expanded.

j_call d_call clone_size v_call cdr3_nt cdr3_aa
TRBJ1-6 . . TRBV3-1/TRBV3-2 TGTGCCAGCAGCCAAGATCCTGGGGAGTTGGGTTCACCCCTCCACTTT CASSQDPGELGSPLHF
TRBJ2-3 TRBD2 . TRBV18 TGTGCCAGCTCACCGGTTAGCGGGGATGCAGATACGCAGTATTTT CASSPVSGDADTQYF
TRBJ2-7 TRBD1 . TRBV12-3/TRBV12-4 TGTGCCAGCAGTTTACAGGGGGCCTACGAGCAGTACTTC CASSLQGAYEQYF
TRBJ2-7 . . TRBV5-1 TGCGCCAGCAGCCTCAGGGACGGGGCATCCTACGAGCAGTACTTC CASSLRDGASYEQYF
TRBJ1-1 . . TRBV20-1 TGCAGTGCTAGTGGTGCCGGACAGAACACTGAAGCTTTCTTT CSASGAGQNTEAFF
TRBJ2-1 . . TRBV5-1 TGCGCCAGTTCCCGGGACAACATCAATGAGCAGTTCTTC CASSRDNINEQFF
TRBJ1-4 TRBD1 few TRBV2 TGTGCCAGCAGTGACCAGGGGGGAGTTGAAAAACTGTTTTTT CASSDQGGVEKLFF
TRBJ2-7 . few TRBV5-1 TGCGCCAGCAGCTTGGCGCCCGACCCCTACGAGCAGTACTTC CASSLAPDPYEQYF
TRBJ2-3 . . TRBV11-1 TGTGCCAGCAGCCGATCAGGGGGCACAGATACGCAGTATTTT CASSRSGGTDTQYF
TRBJ1-4 . . TRBV29-1 TGCAGCGTGGCGGGGGGCGGGGAAAAACTGTTTTTT CSVAGGGEKLFF
TRBJ2-3 TRBD2 . TRBV13 TGTGCCAGCAGCCGGGGGAGCGGGGATAAAGCATCAGATACGCAGTATTTT CASSRGSGDKASDTQYF
TRBJ2-3 TRBD1 few TRBV9 TGTGCCAGCAGCGGTTTCGACAGGGCAGATACGCAGTATTTT CASSGFDRADTQYF
TRBJ2-1 . . TRBV10-1 TGCGCCAGCAGTGAGTCGAAAGGGGGGGCGAATGAGCAGTTCTTC CASSESKGGANEQFF
TRBJ1-5 . few TRBV6-5 TGTGCCAGCAGTTCCGGCCAACGGGGAGGCAATCAGCCCCAGCATTTT CASSSGQRGGNQPQHF
TRBJ1-1 . . TRBV19 TGTGCCAGTAGTATAGGACAGATGAACACTGAAGCTTTCTTT CASSIGQMNTEAFF
TRBJ2-5 . . TRBV5-1 TGCGCCAGCAGCTTAGCCGGGACTGTGAGAGAGACCCAGTACTTC CASSLAGTVRETQYF
TRBJ2-1 TRBD2 . TRBV2 TGTGCCAGCAGTAGGGGACTAGGGCACAATGAGCAGTTCTTC CASSRGLGHNEQFF
TRBJ1-6 TRBD1 few TRBV7-9 TGTGCCAGCAGCGTCGGGACAGGGGGTAATTCACCCCTCCACTTT CASSVGTGGNSPLHF
TRBJ2-2 TRBD1 . TRBV7-9 TGTGCCAGCAGCGCAAGGGACAGGGGCCTGAACACCGGGGAGCTGTTTTTT CASSARDRGLNTGELFF
TRBJ2-3 TRBD2 . TRBV9 TGTGCCAGCAGCCTTGGGACTAGCGGGGGGGCCTTAGCAGATACGCAGTATTTT CASSLGTSGGALADTQYF
TRBJ1-1 . . TRBV29-1 TGCAGCGACGGGGGAAACACTGAAGCTTTCTTT CSDGGNTEAFF
TRBJ1-4 . . TRBV6-5 TGTGCCAGCAGTTACTCAAGGAATGGGAACGAAAAACTGTTTTTT CASSYSRNGNEKLFF
TRBJ1-2 TRBD1 once TRBV7-2 TGTGCCAGCAGCATAACAGGGGGGTCAGGCTACACCTTC CASSITGGSGYTF
TRBJ1-2 . few TRBV7-2 TGTGCCAGCAGCCCGTCAGGGGCTGGTGGCTACACCTTC CASSPSGAGGYTF
TRBJ1-3 TRBD1 few TRBV10-3 TGTGCCATCAGGCTGGGGACAGGCACTCTGAGCACCATATATTTT CAIRLGTGTLSTIYF
TRBJ2-2 . . TRBV4-2 TGTGCCAGCAGCCAAGATTTACAGGGCTACACCGGGGAGCTGTTTTTT CASSQDLQGYTGELFF
TRBJ2-5 . . TRBV10-2 TGCGCCAGCAGTAAGGAGGTGTGGGACTACCAAGAGACCCAGTACTTC CASSKEVWDYQETQYF
TRBJ1-5 . . TRBV5-6 TGTGCCAGCAGCTTGGGATTACAGCCCCAGCATTTT CASSLGLQPQHF
TRBJ2-7 . . TRBV5-6 TGTGCCAGCAGCAGCACAGGGAGGTACGAGCAGTACTTC CASSSTGRYEQYF
TRBJ2-3 TRBD2 . TRBV7-2 TGTGCCAGCAGCCATAGCGGGAGTCTCCGGGATACGCAGTATTTT CASSHSGSLRDTQYF
TRBJ2-2 TRBD1 . TRBV19 TGTGCCAGTAGTACAGGGGGCATGATAACCGGGGAGCTGTTTTTT CASSTGGMITGELFF
TRBJ2-5 TRBD2 . TRBV5-1 TGCGCCAGCCGGACTAGCGGGAGGGAGACCCAGTACTTC CASRTSGRETQYF
TRBJ1-2 . . TRBV6-6 TGTGCCAGCAGTCCCGGACAGCTCTATGGCTACACCTTC CASSPGQLYGYTF
TRBJ1-1 TRBD1 few TRBV10-3 TGTGCCATCAGGGGACAGGGGGCGGTGAACACTGAAGCTTTCTTT CAIRGQGAVNTEAFF
TRBJ1-2 . . TRBV19 TGTGCCAGTAGGCATCTAGGACACCTCCAGGATGGCTACACCTTC CASRHLGHLQDGYTF
TRBJ2-7 . few TRBV5-1 TGCGCCAGCTCAAGTGGGGGGCGGGACGAGCAGTACTTC CASSSGGRDEQYF
TRBJ1-6 . . TRBV18 TGTGCCAGCTCACCAGGGAATGGTTCACCCCTCCACTTT CASSPGNGSPLHF
TRBJ1-1 TRBD1 . TRBV5-1 TGCGCCAGCAGGGACGGAAGGACAGGACGTAACACTGAAGCTTTCTTT CASRDGRTGRNTEAFF
TRBJ2-5 TRBD2 . TRBV4-2 TGTGCCAGCAGCCAAGAGGTTAGCGGGAGGGTTGGAGAGACCCAGTACTTC CASSQEVSGRVGETQYF
TRBJ2-3 TRBD2 . TRBV5-4 TGTGCCAGCAGCACCAGAGCGGGGGGGACCACAGATACGCAGTATTTT CASSTRAGGTTDTQYF
TRBJ1-1 . . TRBV18 TGTGCCAGCTCACCGGTAGAGACAGGAAGGACTGAAGCTTTCTTT CASSPVETGRTEAFF
TRBJ2-7 . . TRBV7-2 TGTGCCAGCAGCTCACAGGGCGCCTACGAGCAGTACTTC CASSSQGAYEQYF
TRBJ2-5 TRBD2 . TRBV6-2/TRBV6-3 TGTGCCAGCAGTTACGCGGGGGTCCAAGAGACCCAGTACTTC CASSYAGVQETQYF
TRBJ1-2 TRBD1 . TRBV28 TGTGCCAGCAGCCCAACCAGGGGGCTACCTACGGTTAACTATGGCTACACCTTC CASSPTRGLPTVNYGYTF
TRBJ1-5 . . TRBV19 TGTGCCAGTAGTATACGACGAGGGGGTCGAAGCAATCAGCCCCAGCATTTT CASSIRRGGRSNQPQHF
TRBJ2-7 . . TRBV10-3 TGTGCCATCAGTGGCTCTTTAGACTGGAGCTCCTACGAGCAGTACTTC CAISGSLDWSSYEQYF
TRBJ2-7 TRBD1 . TRBV7-9 TGTGCCAGCAGCTCTAGGGAGGGACAGGGGGCGCGGCAGTACTTC CASSSREGQGARQYF
TRBJ1-2 . . TRBV9 TGTGCCAGCAGCCCCCGCGGGGGCTATGGCTACACCTTC CASSPRGGYGYTF
TRBJ1-2 TRBD1 few TRBV7-9 TGTGCCAGCAGCCCAACAGGGGTCTCTGGCTACACCTTC CASSPTGVSGYTF
TRBJ1-2 . . TRBV7-2 TGTGCCAGCAACTCTGGAGCCCGGGACCCCCGGGACTACACCTTC CASNSGARDPRDYTF
TRBJ1-5 . few TRBV2 TGTGCCAGCAGTCTTTCTCAGGGGTATCAGCCCCAGCATTTT CASSLSQGYQPQHF
TRBJ2-2 TRBD1 . TRBV29-1 TGCAGCGCACGGACAGGAACGAACACCGGGGAGCTGTTTTTT CSARTGTNTGELFF
TRBJ1-1 . . TRBV5-1 TGCGCCAGCAGCTTACAGGAGAACACTGAAGCTTTCTTT CASSLQENTEAFF
TRBJ2-1 TRBD2 . TRBV7-9 TGTGCCAGCAGCTTAGCGACGTCTAGCGGGGGAGGTGGGTTCTTC CASSLATSSGGGGFF
TRBJ2-7 . . TRBV4-3 TGCGCCAGCAGCCAAGAACAGAGGGCCTACGAGCAGTACTTC CASSQEQRAYEQYF
TRBJ1-4 . . TRBV6-5 TGTGCCAGCAGTCCACAGGGAGTTCGAGAAAAACTGTTTTTT CASSPQGVREKLFF
TRBJ2-2 . . TRBV19 TGTGCCAGTAGTTCGGGACACCACACCGGGGAGCTGTTTTTT CASSSGHHTGELFF